The 27 T cell receptor beta chains presented below share a single source sample, sequenced in a study of blood T cell repertoires in COVID-19. Measured with immunoSEQ multiplex PCR; TCRdb has only the in-frame clones, and not every one. The data show about 340,000 clones, around nine tenths seen once. The sample was peripheral blood. These receptors originate from a woman aged 18-29 years who had recovered from COVID-19.

CDR3 nucleotide sequence: TGTGCCAGTGCGAGATCCCCTCGCCAAGAGACCCAGTACTTC. This encodes CASARSPRQETQYF. The chain uses TRBV6-5 and TRBJ2-5; D is unclear. CDR1 is MNHEY and CDR2 is SVGAGI in the germline V gene. Deletions cut 9 bases from V and 1 base from J, with 15 bases between. The CDR3 is 14 amino acids.

V is TRBV4-1 and J is TRBJ2-7, with 9 nucleotides matching TRBD2. The V gene end was trimmed by 6 bases and the J gene end by 5 bases; junction bases not matched to a gene: 17. Germline V CDR1 and CDR2: MGHRA, YSYEKL. The CDR3 length is 17 residues. In DNA, the CDR3 is TGCGCCAGCAGGCGCCCCGGACTAGCGAGCGGAGGCCACGAGCAGTACGTC. Amino acids: CASRRPGLASGGHEQYV.

DNA of the CDR3: TGTGCCAGCAGCTTCGAGGGACAGCCGGGAAACACCATATATTTT. It specifies CASSFEGQPGNTIYF. The V and J genes are TRBV5-5 and TRBJ1-3; 7 bases fit TRBD1. In germline, CDR1 is SGHKS, CDR2 YYEKEE (reference sequence). The CDR3 runs to 15 residues. Losses at the gene ends were 2 bases for V and 4 bases for J; bases not matched to a gene: 6.

This clone showed up just once. The chain uses TRBV27 and TRBJ2-3; D uncertain. Germline V CDR1 and CDR2: MNHEY, SMNVEV (reference sequence). This CDR3 is built from 14 residues. Deletions cut 2 bases from V and 8 bases from J, with 14 bases between. The CDR3 sequence: CASSLLSASGTQYF. CDR3 DNA sequence: TGTGCCAGCAGTTTACTGTCGGCTTCGGGTACGCAGTATTTT.

This chain uses TRBV6-5 with TRBJ1-1, with 11 bases matching TRBD1. The length of the CDR3 is 12 residues. CDR1 MNHEY and CDR2 SVGAGI come from the germline V gene. V lost 6 bases to trimming and J lost 9 bases; unmatched junction nucleotides: 3. CDR3 nucleotide sequence: TGTGCCAGCAGAGGACAGGGGGCAAAAGCTTTCTTT. Protein product: CASRGQGAKAFF.

This chain uses TRBV4-3 with TRBJ1-1; D is unclear. V dropped 0 bases and J dropped 0 bases, with 11 bases sitting between them. CDR1 is LGHNA, CDR2 YSLEER, per germline. The CDR3 loop spans 16 amino acids. The CDR3 spells CASSQDIRGLNTEAFF. CDR3 bases: TGCGCCAGCAGCCAAGATATTCGGGGTCTGAACACTGAAGCTTTCTTT.

This chain links TRBV28 with TRBJ2-5; TRBD2 aligns across 14 bases. The CDR3 totals 19 residues. Germline values: CDR1 MDHEN, CDR2 SYDVKM. With 3 bases clipped from V and 2 bases from J, the junction kept 11 bases outside the gene matches. The DNA of the CDR3 is TGTGCCAGCAGTTTGGGACTAGCGGGAGTTGCATGGGGACAAGAGACCCAGTACTTC. Protein: CASSLGLAGVAWGQETQYF.

The chain combines TRBV27 with TRBJ2-3, with D maybe TRBD2 (6 bases). The V and J ends lost 3 bases and 3 bases respectively, with 13 bases between them. Germline V gene sequence: CDR1 MNHEY, CDR2 SMNVEV (reference sequence). CDR3 length equals 15 residues. CDR3: CASSLEGRRTDTQYF. The DNA of the CDR3 is TGTGCCAGCAGTTTGGAGGGCCGTAGGACAGATACGCAGTATTTT.

This clone was seen only once. V gene TRBV7-9 combines with J gene TRBJ2-2; 7 nucleotides align to TRBD1. Germline V gene data show CDR1 as SEHNR and CDR2 as FQNEAQ (reference sequence). This CDR3 region has 17 residues. After removal of 3 bases from V and 0 bases from J, the junction contained 7 bases not matched to a gene. This CDR3 reads CASSFPSDRPNTGELFF. CDR3 DNA: TGTGCCAGCAGCTTTCCATCGGACAGGCCGAACACCGGGGAGCTGTTTTTT.

The chain is built from TRBV12-5 and TRBJ1-4; D is ambiguous. Germline values: CDR1 LGHNT, CDR2 FRNRAP. The germline V and J ends were trimmed by 5 bases and 7 bases, with 17 bases remaining between them. The CDR3 is 15 amino acids. CDR3 loop: CASGGYTSAGEKLFF. CDR3 coding DNA: TGTGCTAGTGGTGGATATACCTCAGCGGGTGAAAAACTGTTTTTT.

This clone was found once. The chain couples TRBV6-2 or TRBV6-3 to TRBJ2-3; D not resolved. The germline V and J ends were trimmed by 6 bases and 2 bases, with 15 bases remaining between them. The CDR3 sequence is 15 residues long. The germline V gene has CDR1 MNHEY and CDR2 SVGEGT. CDR3 region: CASSQLIPDTDTQYF. Written as DNA, the CDR3 is TGTGCCAGCAGCCAACTAATCCCAGACACAGATACGCAGTATTTT.

V and J are TRBV7-2 and TRBJ2-3, with D unresolved. Germline lookup yields CDR1 SGHTA and CDR2 FQGNSA. The CDR3 totals 15 residues. Trimming took 4 bases from V and 2 from J, leaving 13 bases between them. The CDR3 DNA sequence: TGTGCCAGCAGCTCCGATCGAGGTACCACAGATACGCAGTATTTT. It specifies CASSSDRGTTDTQYF. Full variable domain (missing parts from reference TRBV7-2 and TRBJ2-3): GAGVSQSPSNKVTEKGKDVELRCDPISGHTALYWYRQSLGQGLEFLIYFQGNSAPDKSGLPSDRFSAERTGGSVSTLTIQRTQQEDSAVYLCASSSDRGTTDTQYFGPGTRLTVL.

The rearrangement uses TRBV19 and TRBJ1-6, with D possibly matching TRBD1 (5 bases). Germline V gene sequence: CDR1 LNHDA, CDR2 SQIVND (reference sequence). The CDR3 loop spans 14 amino acids. Trimming left V 2 bases short and J 5 bases short, with 7 bases between. Here the CDR3 DNA reads TGTGCCAGTAGTATAAGACAGCATAATTCACCCCTCCACTTT. Protein product: CASSIRQHNSPLHF.

The chain recombines TRBV12-3 or TRBV12-4 with TRBJ1-4; unclear D gene. The V and J ends lost 8 bases and 6 bases respectively, with 4 bases between them. The CDR3 has 10 amino acids. The CDR3 sequence: CASADEKLFF. The CDR3 DNA reads as TGTGCCAGCGCGGATGAAAAACTGTTTTTT.

The count of this clone is one. V usage is TRBV7-2 and J usage is TRBJ1-2, with D possibly being TRBD1 (6 bases). The germline V and J ends were trimmed by 2 bases and 8 bases, with 15 bases remaining between them. Germline V gene data show CDR1 as SGHTA and CDR2 as FQGNSA. The CDR3 contains 14 residues. CDR3 sequence reads: CASSLIIQQGGYTF. CDR3 DNA: TGTGCCAGCAGCTTAATCATCCAGCAGGGGGGCTACACCTTC.

The V gene is TRBV2, the J gene TRBJ1-5, with D possibly matching TRBD1 (5 bases). V was pared by 8 bases and J by 0 bases, with 11 bases between. The CDR3 is 14 amino acids. Germline V gene lookup returns CDR1 SNHLY and CDR2 FYNNEI. For the CDR3, the DNA is TGTGCCAGCGGAGACAGCCTTAGCAATCAGCCCCAGCATTTT. Translating it yields CASGDSLSNQPQHF.

This clone is a singleton in its sample. This sequence joins TRBV5-1 and TRBJ1-1; perhaps TRBD1 as D (6 bases). This CDR3 has 17 residues. The germline V gene has CDR1 SGHRS and CDR2 YFSETQ. The V end lost 4 bases, the J end lost 1 base, and 20 bases lay between the germline ends. The chain's CDR3 is CASSPRGDRSWNTEAFF. The CDR3 DNA is TGCGCCAGCAGCCCAAGGGGCGACAGGAGCTGGAACACTGAAGCTTTCTTT.

This clone was picked up a small number of times. The rearrangement uses TRBV10-2 and TRBJ2-1; TRBD2 is a possible D gene (6 bases). Between the trimmed V and J ends, which lost 2 bases and 3 bases, there was a span of 14 bases. In germline, CDR1 is WSHSY, CDR2 SAAADI. The CDR3 contains 16 residues. The CDR3 loop is CASSETPGLNYNEQFF. The CDR3 DNA reads TGCGCCAGCAGTGAGACCCCGGGACTGAACTACAATGAGCAGTTCTTC.

This chain joins TRBV15 and TRBJ1-5; D is ambiguous. CDR3 length equals 14 residues. V lost 5 bases to trimming and J lost 0 bases, with 8 bases between them. Germline assignment: CDR1 LNHNV and CDR2 YYDKDF (reference sequence). CDR3 protein: CATSERFSNQPQHF. CDR3 in DNA: TGTGCCACCAGCGAGAGATTTAGCAATCAGCCCCAGCATTTT.

This clone is medium-sized (0.01 to 0.1%) within its sample. The V gene is TRBV13, the J gene TRBJ2-2, with 11 bases that match TRBD1. Germline CDR1 is PRHDT and CDR2 is FYEKMQ (reference sequence). The V gene end was trimmed by 3 bases and the J gene end by 7 bases; junction bases not matched to a gene: 1. The CDR3 sequence is 14 residues long. The CDR3 DNA is TGTGCCAGCAGCTTCGGGACAGGGGGCGGGGAGCTGTTTTTT. It codes for CASSFGTGGGELFF.

CDR3 in DNA: TGTGCCAGCAGCCAAGAGGGGGCCAATTCCTACGAGCAGTACGTC. Protein sequence: CASSQEGANSYEQYV. V and J are TRBV3-1 (or the pseudogene TRBV3-2) and TRBJ2-7; tentative D call: TRBD1 (6 bases). The V gene's germline CDR1 is LGHDT and CDR2 YNNKEL (reference sequence). This CDR3 contains 15 residues. V gave up 0 bases and J gave up 1 base, with 10 bases separating them.

The V call is TRBV14, the J call TRBJ1-1; D not resolved. The CDR3 extends over 16 amino acids. Trimming stripped 0 bases from V and 1 base from J, with 12 bases between. The germline V gene has CDR1 SGHDN and CDR2 FVKESK. The CDR3: CASSQDSGTWNTEAFF. The CDR3 nucleotides are TGTGCCAGCAGCCAAGATTCGGGTACATGGAACACTGAAGCTTTCTTT.

The gene calls are TRBV24-1 and TRBJ1-2, with D unclear. The CDR3 covers 15 residues. The germline gives CDR1 KGHDR, CDR2 SFDVKD. The V end lost 2 bases, the J end lost 4 bases, and 13 bases lay between the germline ends. CDR3: CATSDSGDSAYGYTF. The CDR3 nucleotides read TGTGCCACCAGTGATTCCGGGGATAGTGCCTATGGCTACACCTTC.

As for this clone: Other DNA sequences from this sample encode an identical CDR3 as well. This chain links TRBV9 with TRBJ2-3; D is perhaps TRBD1 (5 bases). Trimming shortened V by 4 bases and J by 0 bases, and 6 bases separated the two germline ends. CDR1 is SGDLS and CDR2 is YYNGEE in the germline V gene. The CDR3 is made up of 13 amino acids. CDR3 DNA: TGTGCCAGCAGCCCAGGGAGCACAGATACGCAGTATTTT. Protein product: CASSPGSTDTQYF.

The rearrangement uses TRBV6-2 or TRBV6-3 and TRBJ2-5; D perhaps matches TRBD1 (6 bases). Germline CDR1 reads MNHEY; CDR2 reads SVGEGT. V was trimmed by 5 bases and J by 5 bases, leaving 21 bases between them. The CDR3 loop spans 16 amino acids. The CDR3 DNA is TGTGCCAGCAGTCTCCCAACCCCAGGGGATGAGGAGACCCAGTACTTC. It yields the protein CASSLPTPGDEETQYF.

There are a few counts of this clone. The chain combines TRBV19 with TRBJ2-5; 10 positions match TRBD1. With 6 bases clipped from V and 7 bases from J, the junction kept 17 bases outside the gene matches. This CDR3 region has 17 residues. Per germline, CDR1 LNHDA and CDR2 SQIVND (reference sequence). In DNA form, the CDR3 reads TGTGCCAGTAGACCAAGGACAGGGGGTACTTCGGGAATGACCCAGTACTTC. Residues: CASRPRTGGTSGMTQYF.

V and J are TRBV3-1 (or the pseudogene TRBV3-2) and TRBJ2-1; D unclear. The germline V gene has CDR1 LGHDT and CDR2 YNNKEL (reference sequence). V lost 0 bases, J lost 8 bases, and 14 bases lay in between. The CDR3 sequence is 15 residues long. Written as DNA, the CDR3 is TGTGCCAGCAGCCAAGAGGCGACATATTGGGATGAGCAGTTCTTC. Amino acids: CASSQEATYWDEQFF.